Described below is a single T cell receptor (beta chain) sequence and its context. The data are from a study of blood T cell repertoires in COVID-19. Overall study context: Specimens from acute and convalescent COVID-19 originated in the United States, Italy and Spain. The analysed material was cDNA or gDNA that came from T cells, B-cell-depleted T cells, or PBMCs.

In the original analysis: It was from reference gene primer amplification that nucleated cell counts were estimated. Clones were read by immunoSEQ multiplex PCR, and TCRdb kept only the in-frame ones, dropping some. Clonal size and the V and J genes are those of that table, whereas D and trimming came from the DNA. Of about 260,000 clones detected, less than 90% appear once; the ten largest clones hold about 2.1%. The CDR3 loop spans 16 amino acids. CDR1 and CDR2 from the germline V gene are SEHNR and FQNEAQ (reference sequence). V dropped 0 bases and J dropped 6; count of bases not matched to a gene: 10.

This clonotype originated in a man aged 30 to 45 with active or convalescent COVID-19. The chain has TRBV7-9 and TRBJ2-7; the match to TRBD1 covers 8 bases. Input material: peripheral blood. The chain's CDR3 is CASSLASGGAFGEQYF. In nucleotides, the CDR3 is TGTGCCAGCAGCTTAGCATCAGGGGGCGCATTTGGCGAGCAGTACTTC.